The T cell receptor (beta chain) described here comes from a study of control samples from healthy donors and cancer patients. This clone was observed a single time. The table came from immunoSEQ multiplex PCR; TCRdb's copy has only in-frame clones and leaves some out. The repertoire holds tens of thousands of clones, with over 75% as singletons. This CDR3 contains 13 residues. Per germline, CDR1 SGHDT and CDR2 YYEEEE. The ends were cut back, 5 bases at V and 4 bases at J, with 11 bases in the middle. Sequencing was carried out using blood. The gene calls are TRBV5-6 and TRBJ2-3, with D unclear. This receptor was identified in a man aged 50 to 60 in good health. The CDR3 loop reads CASSYVAADTQYF. Here the CDR3 DNA reads TGTGCCAGCAGTTACGTCGCCGCAGATACGCAGTATTTT. Full variable domain (missing parts from reference TRBV5-6 and TRBJ2-3): DAGVTQSPTHLIKTRGQQVTLRCSPKSGHDTVSWYQQALGQGPQFIFQYYEEEERQRGNFPDRFSGHQFPNYSSELNVNALLLGDSALYLCASSYVAADTQYFGPGTRLTVL.